Each of the 21 T cell receptor beta chains below was sequenced from the same sample in a study of Ad26.COV2.S vaccination and SARS-CoV-2 variants. The method was immunoSEQ multiplex PCR; TCRdb's version includes in-frame clones alone and lacks a portion of them. The table lists 440,000 or so clones, less than 95% of them singletons. Treatment denoted: 15 to 20 received Ad26.COV2.S at low or high dose, single or two shots; roughly five received placebo; per-sample allocation not given. On day 63 after the first injection, vaccine and placebo recipients gave samples. The source material was peripheral blood, sampled in a trial of Ad26.COV2.S vaccine versus placebo. Receptors were obtained from a person aged 18-65 years who received the Ad26.COV2.S COVID-19 vaccine or a placebo.

CDR3 loop: CASSLVRDQPQHF. CDR3 coding DNA: TGTGCCAGCAGTTTGGTGCGGGATCAGCCCCAGCATTTT. This sequence joins TRBV27 and TRBJ1-5, with D hard to call. Germline V gives CDR1 MNHEY, CDR2 SMNVEV (reference sequence). V lost 3 bases, J lost 5 bases, and 8 bases lay in between. This CDR3 region has 13 residues.

CDR3 DNA sequence: TGTGCCAGCAGTTTGACAGGGGAGTACGAGCAGTACTTC. Protein: CASSLTGEYEQYF. The rearrangement uses TRBV28 and TRBJ2-7; 8 nucleotides align to TRBD1. Germline CDR1 MDHEN, CDR2 SYDVKM. This CDR3 comprises 13 residues. Trimming removed 3 bases from V and 4 bases from J; junction bases left unmatched: 2. Full variable domain (missing parts from reference TRBV28 and TRBJ2-7): DVKVTQSSRYLVKRTGEKVFLECVQDMDHENMFWYRQDPGLGLRLIYFSYDVKMKEKGDIPEGYSVSREKKERFSLILESASTNQTSMYLCASSLTGEYEQYFGPGTRLTVT.

The chain combines TRBV12-3 or TRBV12-4 with TRBJ1-2; no clear D. Trimming shortened V by 5 bases and J by 2 bases, and 6 bases separated the two germline ends. This CDR3 region has 12 residues. The CDR3 DNA follows: TGTGCCAGCAGTCTAGTAAACTATGGCTACACCTTC. Encoded protein: CASSLVNYGYTF.

V is TRBV14 and J is TRBJ1-2; 9 bases line up with TRBD1. The CDR3 length is 13 residues. The J segment lost 8 bases and the V segment lost 6 bases, leaving 7 bases of the junction unmatched. Looked up from germline, CDR1 is SGHDN and CDR2 is FVKESK. In DNA form, the CDR3 reads TGTGCCAGCAGAGACAGGGGGAAATCGGGCTACACCTTC. Protein product: CASRDRGKSGYTF.

The chain combines TRBV18 with TRBJ2-7, with a possible D match to TRBD1 (5 bases). V was pared by 1 base and J by 2 bases, with 9 bases between. Germline CDR1 KGHSH, CDR2 LQKENI. The CDR3 has 14 amino acids. CDR3 amino acids: CASSPQGYPYEQYF. The CDR3 nucleotides read TGTGCCAGCTCACCACAGGGGTACCCCTACGAGCAGTACTTC.

This clone occurred once. This sample also contains other DNA sequences that code for the same CDR3. For the CDR3, the DNA is TGTGCCAGCAGCCAGGGAGGTGGCAATCAGCCCCAGCATTTT. Translation: CASSQGGGNQPQHF. V is TRBV7-2 and J is TRBJ1-5; possible D gene TRBD1, 5 bases. With 5 bases removed from V and 2 bases from J, the gap between germline ends came to 10 bases. Germline CDR1 SGHTA, CDR2 FQGNSA. This CDR3 comprises 14 residues.

The chain uses TRBV4-2 and TRBJ2-6; TRBD1 might be the D (5 bases). With 2 bases removed from V and 0 bases from J, the gap between germline ends came to 14 bases. The germline V gene encodes CDR1 LGHNA and CDR2 YNFKEQ. This CDR3 region has 18 residues. The chain's CDR3 is CASSQLTQGDSGANVLTF. The CDR3, as DNA: TGTGCCAGCAGCCAACTTACGCAGGGCGACTCTGGGGCCAACGTCCTGACTTTC.

The chain uses TRBV5-4 and TRBJ2-3, with a tentative D call TRBD1 (5 bases). This CDR3 region has 15 residues. V was clipped by 4 bases and J by 2 bases, with 14 bases between them. From germline, CDR1 is SGHNT and CDR2 YYREEE (reference sequence). CDR3 DNA: TGTGCCAGCAGCCCCCTGACAGAGACCACAGATACGCAGTATTTT. It specifies CASSPLTETTDTQYF. Combining the CDR3 with reference TRBV5-4 and TRBJ2-3 gives the whole variable domain ETGVTQSPTHLIKTRGQQVTLRCSSQSGHNTVSWYQQALGQGPQFIFQYYREEENGRGNFPPRFSGLQFPNYSSELNVNALELDDSALYLCASSPLTETTDTQYFGPGTRLTVL.

The genes are TRBV7-9 and TRBJ1-3; D is uncertain. Germline loops: CDR1 SEHNR, CDR2 FQNEAQ (reference sequence). The CDR3 runs to 13 residues. V shed 10 bases and J shed 2 bases, with 12 bases lying between them. DNA for the CDR3: TGTGCCACCGGTCAATCACCTGGAAACACCATATATTTT. Protein: CATGQSPGNTIYF.

V is TRBV11-2 and J is TRBJ2-1; TRBD2 might be the D (6 bases). The CDR3 length is 14 residues. Germline loops: CDR1 SGHAT, CDR2 FQNNGV. Trimming shortened V by 1 base and J by 7 bases, and 11 bases separated the two germline ends. The CDR3 DNA reads TGTGCCAGCAGCTTAGGGGCTAGCGCTAATGAGCAGTTCTTC. This codes for CASSLGASANEQFF.

This clone is a singleton in its sample. The chain joins TRBV19 to TRBJ2-5, with D tentatively TRBD1 or TRBD2 (7 bases each). V lost 10 bases and J 5 bases, leaving 20 bases between the germline ends. The CDR3 extends over 14 amino acids. The germline CDR1 and CDR2 sequences are LNHDA and SQIVND (reference sequence). As DNA, the CDR3 is TGTGCCACCGGGGGGACAGACTTTTTGGAGACCCAGTACTTC. It codes for CATGGTDFLETQYF.

This chain connects TRBV18 to TRBJ1-4, with D maybe TRBD1 (6 bases). The CDR3 has 14 residues. The V end lost 6 bases, the J end lost 6 bases, and 14 bases lay between the germline ends. Germline lookup yields CDR1 KGHSH and CDR2 LQKENI. DNA of the CDR3: TGTGCCAGCTCCGCCGGACAGACGGATGAAAAACTGTTTTTT. It codes for CASSAGQTDEKLFF.

The chain employs TRBV6-1 and TRBJ2-4; D remains ambiguous. The CDR3 is made up of 15 amino acids. V dropped 2 bases and J dropped 0 bases, with 8 bases sitting between them. CDR1 and CDR2 from the germline V gene are MNHNS and SASEGT. The CDR3 loop is CASSELNVAKNIQYF. The CDR3 DNA follows: TGTGCCAGCAGTGAACTGAATGTAGCCAAAAACATTCAGTACTTC.

Worth noting for this clone: The same CDR3 also results from other DNA sequences found in this sample. V usage is TRBV6-1 and J usage is TRBJ2-7; D call uncertain. V was pared by 2 bases and J by 3 bases, with 5 bases between. This CDR3 is built from 12 residues. Germline V gives CDR1 MNHNS, CDR2 SASEGT. CDR3: CASSELGYEQYF. CDR3 in DNA: TGTGCCAGCAGTGAACTAGGCTACGAGCAGTACTTC.

The gene calls are TRBV19 and TRBJ2-4; TRBD1 aligns across 7 bases. The CDR3 spans 14 residues. J lost 9 bases, V lost 10 bases, and 15 bases had no gene match. Germline CDR1 and CDR2: LNHDA and SQIVND (reference sequence). CDR3 residues: CATRDSREGGIQYF. The CDR3 nucleotides are TGTGCCACCCGGGACAGTAGGGAAGGGGGCATTCAGTACTTC.

This sequence joins TRBV5-7 and TRBJ2-3, with D perhaps matching TRBD1 (6 bases). TRBV5-7 is noted as an ORF with a role that remains uncertain. V was trimmed by 6 bases and J by 1 base, leaving 15 bases between them. The CDR3 has 15 amino acids. CDR3 bases: TGTGCCAGCACCTACCCGAGACAGGGCACAGATACGCAGTATTTT. Its translation is CASTYPRQGTDTQYF.

The chain combines TRBV5-5 with TRBJ1-5, with a possible D match to TRBD1 (5 bases). Trimming pared 4 bases from V and 9 bases from J, leaving 20 bases between. Germline-derived CDR1 and CDR2 are SGHKS and YYEKEE (reference sequence). There are 15 residues in the CDR3. The CDR3 protein is CASSPRGGENRPQHF. CDR3 sequence (DNA): TGTGCCAGCAGCCCTCGGGGGGGGGAGAATAGGCCCCAGCATTTT. The full variable domain, its missing parts supplied by reference TRBV5-5 and TRBJ1-5, is DAGVTQSPTHLIKTRGQQVTLRCSPISGHKSVSWYQQVLGQGPQFIFQYYEKEERGRGNFPDRFSARQFPNYSSELNVNALLLGDSALYLCASSPRGGENRPQHFGDGTRLSIL.

The chain has TRBV7-9 and TRBJ2-7; D tentatively fits TRBD1 or TRBD2 (5 bases each). V was cut by 4 bases and J by 5 bases, with 24 bases left in between. This CDR3 comprises 17 residues. CDR1 and CDR2 from the germline V gene are SEHNR and FQNEAQ (reference sequence). CDR3 bases: TGTGCCAGCAGCTGGAGTAGATCAGACGGAGGCAGGGACGAGCAGTACTTC. Translated, it gives CASSWSRSDGGRDEQYF.

The V gene is TRBV9, the J gene TRBJ2-1; weak D call: TRBD1 (7 bases). The CDR3 is 15 residues long. Germline-derived CDR1 and CDR2 are SGDLS and YYNGEE. V dropped 0 bases and J dropped 9 bases, with 16 bases sitting between them. The CDR3 DNA follows: TGTGCCAGCAGCGTAGTGGAGGGGGCGCAGGGTGAGCAGTTCTTC. It translates to CASSVVEGAQGEQFF.

The gene calls are TRBV7-6 and TRBJ2-1; 15 bases map to TRBD2. Germline trimming cut 5 bases from V and 6 bases from J; bases unmatched to any gene: 14. Germline V gene sequence: CDR1 SGHVS, CDR2 FNYEAQ. The length of the CDR3 is 19 residues. The CDR3 is CASSPGTSGRWRNPNEQFF. Written as DNA, the CDR3 is TGTGCCAGCAGCCCCGGGACTAGCGGGAGGTGGAGGAATCCCAATGAGCAGTTCTTC.

V and J are TRBV7-2 and TRBJ2-7; 10 bases are shared with TRBD2. V lost 1 base and J lost 4; bases outside the gene matches: 1. The CDR3 runs to 14 residues. The germline CDR1 and CDR2 sequences are SGHTA and FQGNSA. The CDR3 loop reads CASSLVTSGYEQYF. The CDR3 region has the DNA TGTGCCAGCAGCTTAGTGACTAGCGGGTACGAGCAGTACTTC.